The entry below gives a single TCR beta chain sequence along with its context. The data are from a study of T cell changes during pregnancy in multiple sclerosis. The table came from immunoSEQ multiplex PCR; TCRdb's copy has only in-frame clones and leaves some out. The repertoire holds 90,000 to 100,000 clones, with 85% to 95% as singletons. The CDR3 runs 16 residues. The germline V gene encodes CDR1 LNHDA and CDR2 SQIVND (reference sequence). V lost 5 bases, J lost 4 bases, and 11 bases stayed unmatched. The chain combines TRBV19 with TRBJ1-1; 9 bases are a match to TRBD1. The starting material was peripheral blood, obtained in the first trimester of pregnancy. The sequence came from a female donor with multiple sclerosis, enrolled in a pregnancy study. The DNA for the CDR3 is TGTGCCAGTAGTTTCTCCGGGACAGGGAGAGGCACTGAAGCTTTCTTT. Protein product: CASSFSGTGRGTEAFF.